This passage covers 18 T cell receptor beta chains from one sample sequenced in a study of cytomegalovirus exposure and HLA in healthy donors. The study ran its PCR with 60 Vbeta and 13 Jbeta primers. Libraries were prepared by immunoSEQ multiplex PCR; TCRdb keeps only in-frame clonotypes and omits some of them. Of some 150,000 clones detected, approximately 80% appear once; the ten largest clones hold 1.8%. Material for sequencing was PBMCs. The receptors were sampled from a female donor in good health and CMV-seropositive.

The rearrangement uses TRBV6-5 and TRBJ1-2, with TRBD1 matching 7 bases. The germline V gene has CDR1 MNHEY and CDR2 SVGAGI. The length of the CDR3 is 14 residues. After removal of 4 bases from V and 4 bases from J, the junction contained 6 bases not matched to a gene. CDR3 sequence reads: CASSSTGTVYGYTF. In DNA, the CDR3 is TGTGCCAGCAGTTCCACCGGGACAGTCTATGGCTACACCTTC.

The V and J genes are TRBV14 and TRBJ2-1; 8 nucleotides line up with TRBD1. Germline lookup yields CDR1 SGHDN and CDR2 FVKESK. J was trimmed by 4 bases and V by 0 bases; bases with no gene match: 5. The CDR3 is 16 amino acids. For the CDR3, the DNA is TGTGCCAGCAGCCAAGATAAGGGACAGGTATACAATGAGCAGTTCTTC. This translates into CASSQDKGQVYNEQFF.

The J gene is TRBJ1-2, the V gene TRBV29-1, with D hard to call. In germline, CDR1 is SQVTM, CDR2 ANQGSEA. Trimming removed 7 bases from V and 4 bases from J, with 13 bases in between. This CDR3 contains 12 residues. The CDR3 region has the DNA TGCAGCGCAGAGGCCCTGGGCTATGGCTACACCTTC. Residues: CSAEALGYGYTF.

The chain combines TRBV7-2 with TRBJ1-5; 7 bases fit TRBD1. From germline, CDR1 is SGHTA and CDR2 FQGNSA. The V gene end was trimmed by 5 bases and the J gene end by 1 base; junction bases not matched to a gene: 5. The CDR3 has 15 amino acids. CDR3 protein: CASSPRQGSNQPQHF. As DNA, the CDR3 is TGTGCCAGCAGCCCGCGACAGGGAAGCAATCAGCCCCAGCATTTT.

The chain is built from TRBV5-1 and TRBJ1-6; 7 bases are a match to TRBD1. J was trimmed by 0 bases and V by 5 bases; bases with no gene match: 5. From germline, CDR1 is SGHRS and CDR2 YFSETQ. CDR3 length equals 16 residues. The CDR3 reads CASSSTGVSYNSPLHF. CDR3 in DNA: TGCGCCAGCAGTTCCACAGGGGTCTCCTATAATTCACCCCTCCACTTT.

The rearrangement uses TRBV7-9 and TRBJ2-2; the match to TRBD1 covers 7 bases. With 5 bases clipped from V and 7 bases from J, the junction kept 10 bases outside the gene matches. CDR1 and CDR2 (germline): SEHNR, FQNEAQ (reference sequence). This CDR3 spans 15 amino acids. The CDR3: CASSRTGDAGGELFF. DNA of the CDR3: TGTGCCAGCAGCCGTACAGGGGACGCCGGCGGGGAGCTGTTTTTT. The complete variable domain, with remaining parts taken from reference TRBV7-9 and TRBJ2-2, reads DTGVSQNPRHKITKRGQNVTFRCDPISEHNRLYWYRQTLGQGPEFLTYFQNEAQLEKSRLLSDRFSAERPKGSFSTLEIQRTEQGDSAMYLCASSRTGDAGGELFFGEGSRLTVL.

This clone was found a few times. The V call is TRBV2, the J call TRBJ1-2; D is possibly TRBD1 (5 bases). This CDR3 region has 14 residues. Looked up from germline, CDR1 is SNHLY and CDR2 is FYNNEI. Trimming cost V 3 bases and J 5 bases, with 13 bases left between them. The CDR3 reads CASSDRAGLYGYTF. The CDR3 nucleotides read TGTGCCAGCAGTGATAGGGCAGGGCTTTATGGCTACACCTTC.

This clone has only one observation. V is TRBV14 and J is TRBJ2-1; TRBD2 agrees at 8 bases. The CDR3 is 17 amino acids. With V trimmed by 1 base and J by 6 bases, 11 bases remained unmatched. Germline V gives CDR1 SGHDN, CDR2 FVKESK. The CDR3 DNA sequence: TGTGCCAGCAGCCAAGCCCGGGCTAGCGGGCGACGCAATGAGCAGTTCTTC. The encoded protein is CASSQARASGRRNEQFF.

The J gene is TRBJ2-6, the V gene TRBV19; D not certain. The ends were cut back, 5 bases at V and 2 bases at J, with 7 bases in the middle. This CDR3 region has 14 residues. Looked up from germline, CDR1 is LNHDA and CDR2 is SQIVND (reference sequence). The CDR3, as DNA: TGTGCCAGTAGTTCCCAAACTGGGGCCAACGTCCTGACTTTC. Its protein product is CASSSQTGANVLTF.

This clone was seen just once. CDR3 bases: TGCGCCAGCAGCTTGGATTCCGGGGGAGGGACTGAAGCTTTCTTT. It codes for CASSLDSGGGTEAFF. The rearrangement uses TRBV5-1 and TRBJ1-1, with TRBD1 as a possible D gene (5 bases). Trimming took 0 bases from V and 5 from J, leaving 14 bases between them. The V gene's germline CDR1 is SGHRS and CDR2 YFSETQ. The CDR3 consists of 15 residues.

The chain links TRBV6-5 to TRBJ2-1, with TRBD2 as a possible D gene (6 bases). Looked up from germline, CDR1 is MNHEY and CDR2 is SVGAGI. Between the trimmed V and J ends, which lost 2 bases and 4 bases, there was a span of 9 bases. The CDR3 has 14 amino acids. CDR3 coding DNA: TGTGCCAGCAGTTACGGGGCGGGATACAATGAGCAGTTCTTC. It yields the protein CASSYGAGYNEQFF.

This clone was seen more than once but under ten times. V is TRBV5-6 and J is TRBJ2-4; tentatively, D is TRBD2 (5 bases). Germline V lookup: CDR1 SGHDT, CDR2 YYEEEE. This CDR3 contains 14 residues. V shed 4 bases and J shed 8 bases, with 16 bases lying between them. Here the CDR3 reads CASSPIGGGDIQYF. CDR3 in DNA: TGTGCCAGCAGCCCCATCGGAGGCGGAGACATTCAGTACTTC.

In DNA, the CDR3 is TGTGCCAGCAGCGGTAGCGGGAGGGCCAGCGAGCAGTACTTC. This gives the protein CASSGSGRASEQYF. J is TRBJ2-7 and V is TRBV9, with 11 bases matching TRBD2. Looked up from germline, CDR1 is SGDLS and CDR2 is YYNGEE. CDR3 length: 14 residues. J was trimmed by 6 bases and V by 3 bases; bases with no gene match: 5. The full variable domain, completed using reference TRBV9 and TRBJ2-7, is DSGVTQTPKHLITATGQRVTLRCSPRSGDLSVYWYQQSLDQGLQFLIQYYNGEERAKGNILERFSAQQFPDLHSELNLSSLELGDSALYFCASSGSGRASEQYFGPGTRLTVT.

This clone has just a few counts. V is TRBV18 and J is TRBJ2-5, with TRBD1 matching 11 bases. The J call may be in error: the DNA end matches TRBJ2-7 better. CDR3 length: 15 residues. Looked up from germline, CDR1 is KGHSH and CDR2 is LQKENI. CDR3 protein: CASSPGQGGGYEQYF. In DNA form, the CDR3 reads TGTGCCAGCTCACCGGGACAGGGGGGAGGTTACGAGCAGTACTTC.

With regard to this clone: The junction departs from germline at one end; a sequencing error may be responsible. The chain has TRBV30 and TRBJ2-3; D may match TRBD1 or TRBD2 (7 bases each). In germline, CDR1 is GTSNPN, CDR2 SVGIG (reference sequence). The CDR3 contains 12 residues. CDR3 residues: CAGRGRTDTQYF. CDR3 coding DNA: TGTGCCGGGAGGGGGCGCACAGATACGCAGTATTTT.

V is TRBV21-1 and J is TRBJ1-4; the DNA was not used to check the table's D call, TRBD1. TRBV21-1 is given as a pseudogene. This CDR3 spans 17 amino acids. The CDR3 sequence: CASRSPTGGLVSEKLFF. CDR3 bases: TGTGCCAGCAGATCCCCGACAGGGGGCTTAGTAAGTGAAAAACTGTTTTTT.

V usage is TRBV18 and J usage is TRBJ2-7; 8 bases agree with TRBD1. The CDR3 covers 14 residues. V shed 3 bases, J shed 7 bases, and the junction held 8 bases outside the gene matches. CDR1 KGHSH and CDR2 LQKENI come from the germline V gene. CDR3 in DNA: TGTGCCAGCTCACCCGACAGGGGCCCTAGGGAGCAGTACTTC. Translating it yields CASSPDRGPREQYF.

This chain uses TRBV11-2 with TRBJ1-2; 8 bases are a match to TRBD1. The CDR3 is 15 amino acids. The germline V gene has CDR1 SGHAT and CDR2 FQNNGV. Trimming took 5 bases from V and 6 from J; bases not matched to a gene: 11. CDR3 bases: TGTGCCAGCAGCCAAAATCCAACAGGGGGGCATGGCTACACCTTC. Encoded protein: CASSQNPTGGHGYTF.